This is a list of T cell receptor beta chains from one sample in a study of early stage breast cancer tumors. The method was immunoSEQ multiplex PCR; TCRdb's version includes in-frame clones alone and lacks a portion of them. The table includes about 31,000 clones, 74% detected once. Sample: blood. These receptors all stem from a person aged 35 to 50 with breast cancer. CDR3s include the opening cysteine and the closing phenylalanine or tryptophan. A D gene is named only where the DNA matches it firmly. The size field is filled for only some rows; it gives once, few, many or a size class.

>TRBJ2-6|NA|once|TRBV15
TGTGCCACCAGCAGAGGTTCGGCTGGGGCCAACGTCCTGACTTTC
CATSRGSAGANVLTF
>TRBJ2-7|TRBD2|NA|TRBV10-3
TGTGCCATCAGTGAAGGGAGCGGGAAGACCCACGAGCAGTACTTC
CAISEGSGKTHEQYF
>TRBJ1-4|NA|few|TRBV7-9
TGTGCCAGCAGCCTGGACGCAACTAATGAAAAACTGTTTTTT
CASSLDATNEKLFF
>TRBJ2-7|TRBD2|once|TRBV27
TGTGCCAGCAGTTTAGTGGCTAGCGGGAGAAGTGGGTACGAGCAGTACTTC
CASSLVASGRSGYEQYF
>TRBJ2-5|NA|NA|TRBV5-1
TGCGCCAGCAGCTTGGCCCTACAAGAGACCCAGTACTTC
CASSLALQETQYF
>TRBJ2-1|NA|NA|TRBV6-6
TGTGCCCGCCTCTGGGCGGATCGAAGCTCCTACAATGAGCAGTTCTTC
CARLWADRSSYNEQFF
>TRBJ2-3|TRBD2|NA|TRBV18
TGTGCCAGCTCACCACAGGGGGGACTAGAATCGGCTACGCAGTATTTT
CASSPQGGLESATQYF
>TRBJ2-7|NA|NA|TRBV6-5
TGTGCCAGCAGTTATGGTCTGGGAGCCTACGAGCAGTACTTC
CASSYGLGAYEQYF
>TRBJ2-7|NA|NA|TRBV13
TGTGCCAGCAGCTTCGAAGGGACCTTCTACGAGCAGTACTTC
CASSFEGTFYEQYF
>TRBJ2-5|NA|NA|TRBV9
TGTGCCAGCAGCGTAGGACTGCAAGAGACCCAGTACTTC
CASSVGLQETQYF
>TRBJ2-7|NA|NA|TRBV21-1
TGTGCCAGCAGCCAGGGACCGACATTAATATACGAGCAGTACTTC
CASSQGPTLIYEQYF
>TRBJ2-3|NA|NA|TRBV7-2
TGTGCCAGCAGCTACCCGGGCTACGGTCAGCGGAGCTACACAGATACGCAGTATTTT
CASSYPGYGQRSYTDTQYF
>TRBJ2-1|TRBD1|NA|TRBV19
TGTGCCAGTAGTCCCCGGACAGGGGCCTACAATGAGCAGTTCTTC
CASSPRTGAYNEQFF
>TRBJ2-2|TRBD2|NA|TRBV5-5
TGTGCCAGCAGCAAACTGACGGCGGGAGGGCCCACCGGGGAGCTGTTTTTT
CASSKLTAGGPTGELFF
>TRBJ2-3|TRBD1|NA|TRBV5-6
TGTGCCAGCAGCTGGGCCCCGGGACAGGGCTTAGATACGCAGTATTTT
CASSWAPGQGLDTQYF
>TRBJ2-3|NA|few|TRBV6-6
TGTGCCAGCAGTTACTCCCTGGGTACGCAGTATTTT
CASSYSLGTQYF
>TRBJ1-1|TRBD1|once|TRBV6-1
TGTGCCAGCAGTCAAGACGAGCAGGGGGCAGGAACTGAAGCTTTCTTT
CASSQDEQGAGTEAFF
>TRBJ2-7|NA|once|TRBV6-1
TGTGCCAGGCGTGGGGGAGTAAACGAGCAGTACTTC
CARRGGVNEQYF
>TRBJ1-3|NA|NA|TRBV9
TGTGCCAGCAGCGACGGGACATCTGGAAACACCATATATTTT
CASSDGTSGNTIYF
>TRBJ2-3|TRBD2|NA|TRBV10-3
TGTGCCATCAGTGGGACTAGCGGCCCAGATACGCAGTATTTT
CAISGTSGPDTQYF
>TRBJ2-3|TRBD1|NA|TRBV7-2
TGTGCCAGCAGCTTCACAGGGGGCAGAGATACGCAGTATTTT
CASSFTGGRDTQYF
>TRBJ1-1|NA|NA|TRBV7-2
TGTGCCAGCAGCTTAGTCCCGGGGGCTGAAGCTTTCTTT
CASSLVPGAEAFF
>TRBJ1-1|NA|few|TRBV29-1
TGCAGCGTGTTCGGCGGCACTGAAGCTTTCTTT
CSVFGGTEAFF
>TRBJ2-1|NA|NA|TRBV7-2
TGTGCCAGCAGCTTAGTGGAGAGCTCCTACAATGAGCAGTTCTTC
CASSLVESSYNEQFF
>TRBJ2-7|TRBD2|NA|TRBV27
TGTGCCAGCAGTTTATCTCTAGCGGGAGGGACCTACGAGCAGTACTTC
CASSLSLAGGTYEQYF
>TRBJ1-1|NA|once|TRBV28
TGTGCCAGCAGTTTTGATACCGGGACGGGGGACACTGAAGCTTTCTTT
CASSFDTGTGDTEAFF
>TRBJ2-5|NA|NA|TRBV7-3
TGTGCCAGCAGCTTAACTAGCGAGGAGACCCAGTACTTC
CASSLTSEETQYF
>TRBJ2-7|NA|NA|TRBV4-3
TGCGCCAGCAGCCAAGATCGGGGTGGCTACGAGCAGTACTTC
CASSQDRGGYEQYF
>TRBJ2-5|NA|few|TRBV9
TGTGCCAGCAGCGTAGACGTAGGGGGAGAGACCCAGTACTTC
CASSVDVGGETQYF
>TRBJ2-1|NA|NA|TRBV7-9
TGTGCCAGCAGCTTAGGCCGGGGCAGGGCGCAGTTCTTC
CASSLGRGRAQFF
>TRBJ2-5|TRBD2|NA|TRBV7-2
TGTGCCAGCAGCTTAGGACTAGCGGGAGGCCCCCAAGAGACCCAGTACTTC
CASSLGLAGGPQETQYF
>TRBJ1-1|TRBD1|NA|TRBV27
TGTGCCAGCAGTTTACGACAGGGGGCAATCACTGAAGCTTTCTTT
CASSLRQGAITEAFF
>TRBJ2-3|NA|NA|TRBV2
TGTGCCAGCCAGGGGGGAGGGACTTTCGCAGATACGCAGTATTTT
CASQGGGTFADTQYF
>TRBJ1-4|TRBD1|NA|TRBV5-6
TGTGCCAGCAGCTTGTTGAGCACCGGGACAGGGAGGGAAAAACTGTTTTTT
CASSLLSTGTGREKLFF
>TRBJ2-2|TRBD1|NA|TRBV5-1
TGCGCCAGCAGCTCTCCCGGCACAGGGGGAGGAACCGGGGAGCTGTTTTTT
CASSSPGTGGGTGELFF